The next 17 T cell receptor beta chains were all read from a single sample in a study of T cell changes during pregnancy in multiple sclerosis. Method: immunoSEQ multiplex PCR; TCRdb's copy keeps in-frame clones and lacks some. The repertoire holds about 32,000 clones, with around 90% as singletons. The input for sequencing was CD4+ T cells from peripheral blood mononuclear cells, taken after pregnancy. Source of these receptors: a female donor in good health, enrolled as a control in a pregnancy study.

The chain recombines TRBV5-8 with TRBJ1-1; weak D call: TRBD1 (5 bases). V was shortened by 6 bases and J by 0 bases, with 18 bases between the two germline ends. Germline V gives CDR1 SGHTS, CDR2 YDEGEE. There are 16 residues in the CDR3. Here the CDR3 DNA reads TGTGCCAGCACCTTCCCCCTTGGGGACTTGAACACTGAAGCTTTCTTT. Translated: CASTFPLGDLNTEAFF.

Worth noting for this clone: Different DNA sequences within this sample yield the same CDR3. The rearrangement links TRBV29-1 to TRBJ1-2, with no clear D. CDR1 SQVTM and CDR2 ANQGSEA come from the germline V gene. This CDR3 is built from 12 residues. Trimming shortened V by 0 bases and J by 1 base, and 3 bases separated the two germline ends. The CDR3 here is CSVEDSNYGYTF. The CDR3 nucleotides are TGCAGCGTTGAAGATAGTAACTATGGCTACACCTTC.

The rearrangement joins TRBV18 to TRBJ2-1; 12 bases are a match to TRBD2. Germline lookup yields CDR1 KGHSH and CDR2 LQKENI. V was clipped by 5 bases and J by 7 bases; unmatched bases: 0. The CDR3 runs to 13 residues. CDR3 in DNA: TGTGCCAGCTCAGGGACTAGCGGGAATGAGCAGTTCTTC. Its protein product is CASSGTSGNEQFF.

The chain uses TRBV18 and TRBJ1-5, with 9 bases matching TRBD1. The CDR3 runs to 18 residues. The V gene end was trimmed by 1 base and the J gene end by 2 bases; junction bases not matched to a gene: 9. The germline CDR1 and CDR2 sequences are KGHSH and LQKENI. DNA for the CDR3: TGTGCCAGCTCACCACTTACCACAGGGGGCCTTGGCAATCAGCCCCAGCATTTT. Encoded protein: CASSPLTTGGLGNQPQHF. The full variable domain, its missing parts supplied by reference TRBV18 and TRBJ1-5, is NAGVMQNPRHLVRRRGQEARLRCSPMKGHSHVYWYRQLPEEGLKFMVYLQKENIIDESGMPKERFSAEFPKEGPSILRIQQVVRGDSAAYFCASSPLTTGGLGNQPQHFGDGTRLSIL.

The CDR3 loop reads CASSFLAGGPDEQFF. CDR3 bases: TGCGCCAGCAGCTTTCTAGCGGGAGGGCCCGATGAGCAGTTCTTC. The rearrangement links TRBV5-1 to TRBJ2-1; 12 nucleotides agree with TRBD2. This CDR3 is 15 amino acids long. Looked up from germline, CDR1 is SGHRS and CDR2 is YFSETQ. V was clipped by 2 bases and J by 8 bases; unmatched bases: 5.

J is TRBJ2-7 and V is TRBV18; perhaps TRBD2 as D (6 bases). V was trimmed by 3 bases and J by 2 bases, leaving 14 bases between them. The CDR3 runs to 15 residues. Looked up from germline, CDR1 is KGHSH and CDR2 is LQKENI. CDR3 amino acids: CASSPPGGAAYEQYF. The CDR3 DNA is TGTGCCAGCTCACCCCCTGGAGGGGCGGCCTACGAGCAGTACTTC.

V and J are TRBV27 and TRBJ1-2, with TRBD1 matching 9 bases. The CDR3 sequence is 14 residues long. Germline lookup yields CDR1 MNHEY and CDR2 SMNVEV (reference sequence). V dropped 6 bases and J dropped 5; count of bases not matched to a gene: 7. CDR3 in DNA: TGTGCCAGCAGGAGACAGGGGGGCACATATGGCTACACCTTC. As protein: CASRRQGGTYGYTF.

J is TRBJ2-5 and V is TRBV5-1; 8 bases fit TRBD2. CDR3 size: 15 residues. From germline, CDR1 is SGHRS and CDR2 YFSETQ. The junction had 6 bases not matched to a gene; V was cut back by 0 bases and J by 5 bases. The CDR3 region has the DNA TGCGCCAGCAGCTTGGCTCCGGGACTAGATGAGACCCAGTACTTC. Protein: CASSLAPGLDETQYF.

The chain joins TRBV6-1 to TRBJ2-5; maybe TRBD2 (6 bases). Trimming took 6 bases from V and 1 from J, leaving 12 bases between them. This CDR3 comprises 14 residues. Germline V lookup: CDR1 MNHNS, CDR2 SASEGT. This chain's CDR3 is CASREGPSQETQYF. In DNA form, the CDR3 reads TGTGCCAGCAGGGAGGGACCGTCCCAAGAGACCCAGTACTTC.

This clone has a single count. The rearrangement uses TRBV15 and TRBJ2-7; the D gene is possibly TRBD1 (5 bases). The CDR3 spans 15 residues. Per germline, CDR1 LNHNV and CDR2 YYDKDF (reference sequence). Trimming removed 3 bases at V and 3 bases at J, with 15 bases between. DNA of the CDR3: TGTGCCACCAGCAGCGGACAACCCACCAACTACGAGCAGTACTTC. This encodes CATSSGQPTNYEQYF.

The CDR3 sequence is CASSPPGGGYNEQFF. CDR3 DNA: TGTGCCAGCAGCCCTCCGGGGGGCGGGTACAATGAGCAGTTCTTC. The V call is TRBV7-3, the J call TRBJ2-1; tentative D call: TRBD2 (7 bases). Germline V gene lookup returns CDR1 SGHTA and CDR2 FQGTGA. The CDR3 consists of 15 residues. With 5 bases removed from V and 4 bases from J, the gap between germline ends came to 15 bases.

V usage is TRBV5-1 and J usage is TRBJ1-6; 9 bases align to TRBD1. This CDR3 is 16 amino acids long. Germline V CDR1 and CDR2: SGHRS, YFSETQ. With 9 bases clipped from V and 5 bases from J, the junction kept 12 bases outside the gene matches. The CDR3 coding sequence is TGCGCCACCTATAGAAAAGACAGGGGGGATAATTCACCCCTCCACTTT. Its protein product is CATYRKDRGDNSPLHF.

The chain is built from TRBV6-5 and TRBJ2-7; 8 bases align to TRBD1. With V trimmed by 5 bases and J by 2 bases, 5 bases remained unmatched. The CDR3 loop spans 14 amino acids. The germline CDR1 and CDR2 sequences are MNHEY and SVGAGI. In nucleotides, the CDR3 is TGTGCCAGCAGTCAGGGACAGGCCCCCTACGAGCAGTACTTC. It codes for CASSQGQAPYEQYF.

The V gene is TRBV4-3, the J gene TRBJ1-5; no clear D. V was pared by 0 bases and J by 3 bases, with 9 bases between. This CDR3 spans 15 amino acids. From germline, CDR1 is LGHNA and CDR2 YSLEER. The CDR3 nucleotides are TGCGCCAGCAGCCAAGATAATTGGGCCAATCAGCCCCAGCATTTT. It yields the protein CASSQDNWANQPQHF.

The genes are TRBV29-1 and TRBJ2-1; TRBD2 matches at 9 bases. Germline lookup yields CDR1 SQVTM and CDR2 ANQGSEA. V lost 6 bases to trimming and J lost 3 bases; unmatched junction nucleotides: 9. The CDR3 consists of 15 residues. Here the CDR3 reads CSVPIAGVSYNEQFF. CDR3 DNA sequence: TGCAGCGTCCCTATAGCGGGAGTAAGCTACAATGAGCAGTTCTTC.

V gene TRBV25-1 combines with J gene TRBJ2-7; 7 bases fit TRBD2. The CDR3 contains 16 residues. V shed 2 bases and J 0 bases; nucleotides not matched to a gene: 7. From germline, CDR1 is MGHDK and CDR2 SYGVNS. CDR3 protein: CASSEGLGDYSYEQYF. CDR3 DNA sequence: TGTGCCAGCAGTGAAGGGTTGGGGGACTACTCCTACGAGCAGTACTTC.

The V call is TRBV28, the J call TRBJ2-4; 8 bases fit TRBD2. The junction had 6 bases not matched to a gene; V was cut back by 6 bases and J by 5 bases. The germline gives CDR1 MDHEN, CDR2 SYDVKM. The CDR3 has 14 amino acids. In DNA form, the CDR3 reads TGTGCCAGCAGCCATAGCGGGGTCGAAAACATTCAGTACTTC. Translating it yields CASSHSGVENIQYF.